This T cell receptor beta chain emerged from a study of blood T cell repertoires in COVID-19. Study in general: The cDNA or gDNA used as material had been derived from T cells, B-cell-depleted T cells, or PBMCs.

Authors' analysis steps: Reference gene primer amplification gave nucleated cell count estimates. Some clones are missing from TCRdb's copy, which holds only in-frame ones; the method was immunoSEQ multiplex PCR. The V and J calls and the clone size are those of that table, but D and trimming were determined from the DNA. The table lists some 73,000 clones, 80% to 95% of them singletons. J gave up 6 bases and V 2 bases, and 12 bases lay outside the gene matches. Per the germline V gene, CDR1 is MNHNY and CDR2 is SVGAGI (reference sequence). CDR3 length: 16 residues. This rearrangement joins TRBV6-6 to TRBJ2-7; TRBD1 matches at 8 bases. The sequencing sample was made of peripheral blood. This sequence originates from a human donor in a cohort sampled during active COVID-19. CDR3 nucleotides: TGTGCCAGCAGTTACCTTCCGGTTACAGGGGGATCCGAGCAGTACTTC. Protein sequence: CASSYLPVTGGSEQYF.